This entry describes one TCR beta chain. Germline V gene lookup returns CDR1 MDHEN and CDR2 SYDVKM. Trimming took 4 bases from V and 0 from J; bases not matched to a gene: 11. This CDR3 is 17 amino acids long. The sample originates from a study of blood T cell repertoires in COVID-19. On the study more broadly: Both acute and convalescent COVID-19 samples were obtained from the United States, Italy and Spain. PBMCs, B-cell-depleted T cells, or T cells were the source of the cDNA or gDNA that made up the material.

Study processing details: Reference gene primer amplification yielded estimated nucleated cell counts. Some clones are missing from TCRdb's copy, which holds only in-frame ones; the method was immunoSEQ multiplex PCR. V and J calls plus clone size are reproduced from that table; the DNA served to infer D and trimming. The top ten hold nearly 5% of the sample, which has roughly 250,000 clones, 82% seen once. The sequenced material came from peripheral blood. V is TRBV28 and J is TRBJ2-5; 7 bases fit TRBD2. The receptor was derived from a woman older than 75 with active or convalescent COVID-19. CDR3 region: CASSSQGRGSYQETQYF. The CDR3 nucleotides read TGTGCCAGCAGTTCCCAAGGGAGGGGATCCTACCAAGAGACCCAGTACTTC.